Presented here are 20 T cell receptor beta chains from one specimen sequenced in a study of T cell responses to AZD1222 COVID-19 vaccine. Data came from immunoSEQ multiplex PCR; TCRdb stores just in-frame clones and leaves some out. The data contain around 100,000 clones, about 90% of them seen just once; the ten biggest clones take up about 5%. Here the sequenced sample was peripheral blood, taken on day 0 of AZD1222 vaccination. Every receptor here comes from an adult in good health.

The V gene is TRBV13, the J gene TRBJ2-5; no definite D call. CDR1 PRHDT and CDR2 FYEKMQ come from the germline V gene (reference sequence). Trimming pared 5 bases from V and 1 base from J, leaving 11 bases between. There are 14 residues in the CDR3. The CDR3 sequence: CASSHDPVQETQYF. CDR3 in DNA: TGTGCCAGCAGCCACGATCCCGTCCAAGAGACCCAGTACTTC.

The rearrangement links TRBV2 to TRBJ1-1; D is unclear. The V end lost 6 bases, the J end lost 1 base, and 12 bases lay between the germline ends. The CDR3 consists of 14 residues. Germline-derived CDR1 and CDR2 are SNHLY and FYNNEI. The CDR3 sequence is CASSRPTENTEAFF. The CDR3, as DNA: TGTGCCAGCAGCCGTCCAACGGAGAACACTGAAGCTTTCTTT.

CDR3 region: CASSRTGPPNSPLHF. CDR3 nucleotide sequence: TGTGCCAGCAGCCGCACAGGGCCCCCGAATTCACCCCTCCACTTT. This chain joins TRBV7-3 and TRBJ1-6, with a tentative D call TRBD1 (6 bases). Germline V lookup: CDR1 SGHTA, CDR2 FQGTGA. Trimming removed 5 bases from V and 7 bases from J, with 15 bases in between. CDR3 length: 15 amino acids. Using reference TRBV7-3 and TRBJ1-6 for the parts outside the CDR3, the full variable domain is GAGVSQTPSNKVTEKGKYVELRCDPISGHTALYWYRQSLGQGPEFLIYFQGTGAADDSGLPNDRFFAVRPEGSVSTLKIQRTERGDSAVYLCASSRTGPPNSPLHFGNGTRLTVT.

The V gene is TRBV27, the J gene TRBJ1-5, with 9 bases aligning to TRBD1. CDR3 length: 17 amino acids. CDR1 MNHEY and CDR2 SMNVEV come from the germline V gene (reference sequence). V trimming: 6 bases; J trimming: 2 bases; junction bases outside the gene matches: 11. CDR3 in DNA: TGTGCCAGCAGGGGGACAGGGAATACCCTCCGCAATCAGCCCCAGCATTTT. Translation gives CASRGTGNTLRNQPQHF.

V gene TRBV3-1 (or the pseudogene TRBV3-2) combines with J gene TRBJ2-2; TRBD2 is a possible D gene (5 bases). The CDR3 extends over 15 amino acids. Germline values: CDR1 LGHDT, CDR2 YNNKEL (reference sequence). V dropped 0 bases and J dropped 4 bases, with 9 bases sitting between them. In DNA form, the CDR3 reads TGTGCCAGCAGCCAAGACTGGGCGGGCACCGGGGAGCTGTTTTTT. Its translation: CASSQDWAGTGELFF.

The chain is built from TRBV6-2 or TRBV6-3 and TRBJ2-3; D unclear. The length of the CDR3 is 12 residues. Germline V gene data show CDR1 as MNHEY and CDR2 as SVGEGT. V was clipped by 1 base and J by 8 bases, with 7 bases between them. CDR3: CASSYWQSTQYF. As DNA, the CDR3 is TGTGCCAGCAGTTACTGGCAATCTACGCAGTATTTT.

This chain joins TRBV29-1 and TRBJ2-1, with 7 bases aligning to TRBD2. J lost 7 bases, V lost 2 bases, and 8 bases had no gene match. This CDR3 is built from 14 residues. Looked up from germline, CDR1 is SQVTM and CDR2 is ANQGSEA. CDR3 amino acids: CSVESREGLNEQFF. For the CDR3, the DNA is TGCAGCGTTGAATCCAGGGAGGGTTTGAATGAGCAGTTCTTC.

The rearrangement joins TRBV27 to TRBJ2-2; TRBD1 is a possible D gene (6 bases). Per germline, CDR1 MNHEY and CDR2 SMNVEV (reference sequence). Trimming took off 0 bases at V and 1 base at J, with 6 bases between the two ends. The CDR3 totals 15 residues. This chain's CDR3 is CASSLSTGNTGELFF. In DNA form, the CDR3 reads TGTGCCAGCAGTTTATCGACAGGGAACACCGGGGAGCTGTTTTTT.

This clone was counted a single time. The rearrangement uses TRBV18 and TRBJ2-6; D is ambiguous. This CDR3 spans 16 amino acids. The germline V and J ends were trimmed by 0 bases and 1 base, with 7 bases remaining between them. Germline V CDR1 and CDR2: KGHSH, LQKENI. CDR3 region: CASSPPTISGANVLTF. CDR3 nucleotide sequence: TGTGCCAGCTCACCACCTACGATTTCTGGGGCCAACGTCCTGACTTTC. Full variable domain (outside the CDR3, taken from reference TRBV18 and TRBJ2-6): NAGVMQNPRHLVRRRGQEARLRCSPMKGHSHVYWYRQLPEEGLKFMVYLQKENIIDESGMPKERFSAEFPKEGPSILRIQQVVRGDSAAYFCASSPPTISGANVLTFGAGSRLTVL.

The chain links TRBV29-1 to TRBJ1-2; 7 bases are shared with TRBD1. The CDR3 totals 12 residues. Germline V gene lookup returns CDR1 SQVTM and CDR2 ANQGSEA. J gave up 8 bases and V 1 base, and 4 bases lay outside the gene matches. The chain's CDR3 is CSVEGQGNGYTF. The DNA of the CDR3 is TGCAGCGTTGAAGGACAGGGTAACGGCTACACCTTC.

The genes are TRBV7-9 and TRBJ1-2; D possibly corresponds to TRBD1 (5 bases). V lost 5 bases and J 5 bases, leaving 18 bases between the germline ends. This CDR3 has 15 residues. Germline CDR1 SEHNR, CDR2 FQNEAQ (reference sequence). The CDR3 region is CASSTIGGPWYGYTF. In nucleotides, the CDR3 is TGTGCCAGCAGCACCATTGGGGGTCCTTGGTATGGCTACACCTTC.

This rearrangement joins TRBV6-6 to TRBJ1-2; no firm D call. The CDR3 sequence is 15 residues long. CDR1 MNHNY and CDR2 SVGAGI come from the germline V gene (reference sequence). The V end lost 2 bases, the J end lost 3 bases, and 13 bases lay between the germline ends. CDR3 in DNA: TGTGCCAGCAGTTACGATTTTAGGGTTGACTATGGCTACACCTTC. This sequence encodes CASSYDFRVDYGYTF.

The chain recombines TRBV7-9 with TRBJ1-1; 9 bases align to TRBD1. Germline-derived CDR1 and CDR2 are SEHNR and FQNEAQ (reference sequence). Trimming removed 1 base from V and 10 bases from J; junction bases left unmatched: 1. The CDR3 runs to 12 residues. In nucleotides, the CDR3 is TGTGCCAGCAGCTTAGAGGACAGGGGAGCTTTCTTT. As protein: CASSLEDRGAFF.

The chain uses TRBV5-1 and TRBJ1-2; a possible D gene is TRBD1 (5 bases). The CDR3 sequence is 13 residues long. Germline CDR1 reads SGHRS; CDR2 reads YFSETQ. The V gene lost 0 bases and the J gene lost 8 bases, with 11 bases spanning the gap. CDR3 sequence reads: CASSLAPEGGYTF. The CDR3 DNA reads TGCGCCAGCAGCTTGGCCCCAGAGGGGGGCTACACCTTC.

The rearrangement uses TRBV27 and TRBJ1-1; D is perhaps TRBD1 (5 bases). Trimming took 5 bases from V and 5 from J, leaving 12 bases between them. Germline V gene data show CDR1 as MNHEY and CDR2 as SMNVEV (reference sequence). The CDR3 is made up of 13 amino acids. The CDR3 loop reads CASSPLKGTEAFF. CDR3 bases: TGTGCCAGCAGTCCTCTAAAGGGGACTGAAGCTTTCTTT.

The chain employs TRBV7-2 and TRBJ1-4; 10 bases agree with TRBD1. Germline values: CDR1 SGHTA, CDR2 FQGNSA. V was pared by 4 bases and J by 4 bases, with 6 bases of the junction left unmatched. CDR3 length: 16 amino acids. The CDR3 coding sequence is TGTGCCAGCAGCTCGGGACAGGGGTCCCATAATGAAAAACTGTTTTTT. Translation gives CASSSGQGSHNEKLFF.

The rearrangement joins TRBV27 to TRBJ1-5; D perhaps matches TRBD1 (6 bases). Trimming shortened V by 6 bases and J by 3 bases, and 12 bases separated the two germline ends. Germline V gives CDR1 MNHEY, CDR2 SMNVEV (reference sequence). The CDR3 covers 14 residues. The CDR3 reads CASSPNRDNQPQHF. In DNA form, the CDR3 reads TGTGCCAGCAGCCCTAACAGGGACAATCAGCCCCAGCATTTT.

The chain combines TRBV13 with TRBJ2-3; no clear D. The CDR3 is 12 amino acids. V was shortened by 4 bases and J by 3 bases, with 5 bases between the two germline ends. Per germline, CDR1 PRHDT and CDR2 FYEKMQ (reference sequence). CDR3 loop: CASSSWTDTQYF. The CDR3 bases are TGTGCCAGCAGCTCGTGGACAGATACGCAGTATTTT.

The chain couples TRBV27 to TRBJ2-6; D gene ambiguous. Trimming left V 2 bases short and J 1 base short, with 6 bases between. The CDR3 spans 15 residues. Germline CDR1 reads MNHEY; CDR2 reads SMNVEV (reference sequence). The CDR3 sequence is CASSLTGSGANVLTF. CDR3 nucleotide sequence: TGTGCCAGCAGTTTAACCGGGTCTGGGGCCAACGTCCTGACTTTC.

This clone showed up just once. The J gene is TRBJ2-2, the V gene TRBV11-2, with D unresolved. V gave up 2 bases and J gave up 7 bases, with 11 bases separating them. Germline-derived CDR1 and CDR2 are SGHAT and FQNNGV. The CDR3 spans 14 residues. CDR3 region: CASSLNQEHGELFF. The CDR3 region has the DNA TGTGCCAGCAGCTTAAATCAAGAACACGGGGAGCTGTTTTTT.